This entry concerns a single TCR beta chain. What it recognizes is unknown. Treatment reported: approximately 18 received Ad26.COV2.S at low or high dose, single or two shots; 5 received placebo; per-sample allocation not given. Vaccine and placebo recipients were sampled on day 63 after the first injection. An Ad26 vector was used to express Wuhan-strain SARS-CoV-2 spike as the vaccine. These data originate in a study of Ad26.COV2.S vaccination and SARS-CoV-2 variants. Looking at the study overall: Donor got 5x10^10 or 1x10^11 viral particles of Ad26.COV2.S.

The repertoire was sequenced with immunoSEQ multiplex PCR; TCRdb's copy has only in-frame clones and lacks some. The repertoire consists of about 280,000 clones, with around 87% occurring once and the leading ten covering about 3.1%. General study results and limits: Total T cell responses, in the TCR breadth and depth analyses, may have been underestimated.

This CDR3 comprises 15 residues. V gave up 1 base and J gave up 9 bases; unmatched junction bases: 4. CDR1 is LNHDA, CDR2 SQIVND, per germline (reference sequence). This clonotype originated in a person between 18 and 59 years old who received the Ad26.COV2.S COVID-19 vaccine or a placebo. The sample consisted of peripheral blood, taken in a trial of Ad26.COV2.S vaccine versus placebo. The chain joins TRBV19 to TRBJ2-1; TRBD2 aligns across 12 bases. The DNA for the CDR3 is TGTGCCAGTAGTATAGTGCTAGCGGGAGGGGGTGAGCAGTTCTTC. Protein: CASSIVLAGGGEQFF. Looking up the rest from reference TRBV19 and TRBJ2-1 gives the full variable domain: DGGITQSPKYLFRKEGQNVTLSCEQNLNHDAMYWYRQDPGQGLRLIYYSQIVNDFQKGDIAEGYSVSREKKESFPLTVTSAQKNPTAFYLCASSIVLAGGGEQFFGPGTRLTVL.